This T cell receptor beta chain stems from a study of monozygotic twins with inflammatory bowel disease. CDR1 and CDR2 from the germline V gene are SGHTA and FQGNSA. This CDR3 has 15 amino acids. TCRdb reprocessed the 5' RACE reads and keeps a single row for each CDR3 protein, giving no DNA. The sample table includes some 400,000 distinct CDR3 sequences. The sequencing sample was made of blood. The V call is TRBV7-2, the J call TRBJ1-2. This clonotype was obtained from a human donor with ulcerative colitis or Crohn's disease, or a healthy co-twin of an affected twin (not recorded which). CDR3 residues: CASSFGQSNNYGYTF.